A single sample is the source of the 21 T cell receptor beta chains below, sequenced in a study of blood T cells in healthy people across ages. A J-beta primer mix and a sample-barcoded 5' primer were used in a second PCR of roughly 6 to 11 cycles. TCRdb reanalysed the 5' RACE reads using MiXCR and keeps one entry per CDR3 protein. The sample carries roughly 700,000 distinct CDR3 sequences, 49% recorded once. The sequenced material came from blood. The source of these receptors is a woman in her fifties or sixties in good health.

As for this clonotype: A read error may produce the germline difference seen at one junction end. The CDR3 sequence: CTSSEGGISNEKLFF. The CDR3 bases are TGTACCAGCAGCGAGGGAGGTATATCCAATGAAAAACTGTTTTTT. The chain is built from TRBV9 and TRBJ1-4; no clear D gene. The CDR3 runs to 15 residues. Germline loops: CDR1 SGDLS, CDR2 YYNGEE.

This clonotype was seen only a few times. The chain couples TRBV27 to TRBJ2-3; no reliable D call. The CDR3 extends over 15 amino acids. Trimming cost V 7 bases and J 2 bases, with 16 bases left between them. CDR1 is MNHEY and CDR2 is SMNVEV in the germline V gene (reference sequence). CDR3 bases: TGTGCCAGCAAAGGACCCGGGCCCATCACAGATACGCAGTATTTT. It yields the protein CASKGPGPITDTQYF.

A word on this clonotype: One end of the junction is discordant with germline, which a read error may explain. The V call is TRBV28, the J call TRBJ1-2; no reliable D call. The CDR3 extends over 12 amino acids. Germline V gene sequence: CDR1 MDHEN, CDR2 SYDVKM. The CDR3 coding sequence is TGTGCCAGCAGTTTAGAGGGATATGACTACACCTTC. Translation gives CASSLEGYDYTF.

The chain links TRBV5-1 to TRBJ2-1; possibly TRBD2 for D (6 bases). Germline V gene sequence: CDR1 SGHRS, CDR2 YFSETQ. V shed 4 bases and J shed 4 bases, with 15 bases lying between them. The CDR3 has 15 residues. The CDR3, as DNA: TGCGCCAGCAGCAACGGGAGTGGAGGATACAATGAGCAGTTCTTC. Translating gives CASSNGSGGYNEQFF.

This clonotype was recorded only once. In nucleotides, the CDR3 is TGTGCCAGCAGGAGGGAGGTCAACTATGGCTACACCTTC. Translating gives CASRREVNYGYTF. The chain is built from TRBV27 and TRBJ1-2; D call uncertain. The germline CDR1 and CDR2 sequences are MNHEY and SMNVEV (reference sequence). The V end was cut by 6 bases, the J end by 2 bases, with 10 bases between. The CDR3 sequence is 13 residues long.

The gene calls are TRBV20-1 and TRBJ2-1; D unresolved. TRBJ2-7 matches the DNA end more closely, so the J call is doubtful. CDR3 length: 14 amino acids. The germline CDR1 and CDR2 sequences are DFQATT and SNEGSKA (reference sequence). Here the CDR3 DNA reads TGCAGTGCTAGTCGCGGAAGTACATACAATGAGCAGTACTTC. This codes for CSASRGSTYNEQYF.

The chain carries TRBV6-2 or TRBV6-3 and TRBJ2-7, with D possibly matching TRBD2 (5 bases). The CDR3 contains 14 residues. Germline CDR1 MNHEY, CDR2 SVGEGT. The V and J ends lost 7 bases and 5 bases respectively, with 18 bases between them. This CDR3 reads CASKRGSFRDEQYF. As DNA, the CDR3 is TGTGCCAGCAAGAGAGGGAGCTTTAGGGACGAGCAGTACTTC.

The V and J genes are TRBV5-1 and TRBJ2-1; D might be TRBD1 (6 bases). The V gene lost 2 bases and the J gene lost 3 bases, with 12 bases spanning the gap. Per germline, CDR1 SGHRS and CDR2 YFSETQ. This CDR3 has 15 amino acids. The CDR3 region is CASSFGLRGYNEQFF. CDR3 DNA: TGCGCCAGCAGCTTTGGACTCAGGGGCTACAATGAGCAGTTCTTC.

V is TRBV12-5 and J is TRBJ2-1, with a possible D match to TRBD2 (5 bases). The CDR3 consists of 15 residues. Trimming left V 6 bases short and J 0 bases short, with 12 bases between. Germline V lookup: CDR1 LGHNT, CDR2 FRNRAP. The CDR3 DNA reads as TGTGCTAGTGGCTCTGGGAGCTTCTCCTACAATGAGCAGTTCTTC. It codes for CASGSGSFSYNEQFF. Together with reference TRBV12-5 and TRBJ2-1, the CDR3 gives the full variable domain: DARVTQTPRHKVTEMGQEVTMRCQPILGHNTVFWYRQTMMQGLELLAYFRNRAPLDDSGMPKDRFSAEMPDATLATLKIQPSEPRDSAVYFCASGSGSFSYNEQFFGPGTRLTVL.

This clonotype was observed a handful of times. This rearrangement joins TRBV12-3 or TRBV12-4 to TRBJ2-1; unclear D gene. V was shortened by 3 bases and J by 3 bases, with 6 bases between the two germline ends. The CDR3 spans 13 residues. The CDR3 spells CASSLDDYNEQFF. The CDR3 DNA follows: TGTGCCAGCAGTTTGGACGACTACAATGAGCAGTTCTTC.

This clonotype was observed many times. This rearrangement joins TRBV14 to TRBJ2-5; D uncertain. The length of the CDR3 is 14 residues. The V end was cut by 1 base, the J end by 4 bases, with 10 bases between. Germline lookup yields CDR1 SGHDN and CDR2 FVKESK. This CDR3 reads CASSQGARSETQYF. For the CDR3, the DNA is TGTGCCAGCAGCCAAGGGGCCCGGTCAGAGACCCAGTACTTC.

In its sample, this clonotype was seen a few times. The V gene is TRBV15, the J gene TRBJ2-5; 10 positions agree with TRBD1. The CDR3 is 14 residues long. The V gene end was trimmed by 4 bases and the J gene end by 3 bases; junction bases not matched to a gene: 2. Per the germline V gene, CDR1 is LNHNV and CDR2 is YYDKDF (reference sequence). CDR3 bases: TGTGCCACCAGCATGGGGACAGGGGAAGAGACCCAGTACTTC. Translated, it gives CATSMGTGEETQYF.

This clonotype was seen more than once but under ten times. The rearrangement uses TRBV20-1 and TRBJ2-3, with TRBD2 as a possible D gene (5 bases). The CDR3 runs to 14 residues. Per the germline V gene, CDR1 is DFQATT and CDR2 is SNEGSKA (reference sequence). CDR3 sequence (DNA): TGCAGCCCCCGCGACGCCGGGGGCACAGATACGCAGTATTTT. This translates into CSPRDAGGTDTQYF.

V usage is TRBV7-8 and J usage is TRBJ2-1, with 9 bases lining up with TRBD2. The CDR3 contains 17 residues. V dropped 2 bases and J dropped 15; count of bases not matched to a gene: 20. The germline CDR1 and CDR2 sequences are SGHVS and FQNEAQ. CDR3 nucleotide sequence: TGTGCCAGCAGCTTATTACTTGTTGGGGTCGAGCGGGAGGCCTTGTTCTTC. Encoded protein: CASSLLLVGVEREALFF.

This chain joins TRBV4-3 and TRBJ2-1; 7 nucleotides align to TRBD2. Gene TRBJ2-7 matches the end of the DNA better, so the J call may be wrong. Germline loops: CDR1 LGHNA, CDR2 YSLEER. The CDR3 is 15 amino acids. DNA for the CDR3: TGCGCCAGCAGACGGACTAGAACTGGGCTTAATGAGCAGTACTTC. Encoded protein: CASRRTRTGLNEQYF.

As concerns this clonotype: A much larger clone lies a single base off, so this may be a read error. This chain uses TRBV29-1 with TRBJ1-2; 11 nucleotides match TRBD1. The CDR3 length is 15 residues. V was pared by 3 bases and J by 6 bases, with 9 bases of the junction left unmatched. CDR1 SQVTM and CDR2 ANQGSEA come from the germline V gene. CDR3 sequence: CSVDARDRGVDGYTF. The CDR3, as DNA: TGCAGCGTTGACGCCCGGGACAGGGGGGTTGATGGCTACACCTTC.

This clonotype was seen at least ten times. The chain combines TRBV10-3 with TRBJ2-3; 10 bases line up with TRBD2. V gave up 10 bases and J gave up 4 bases; unmatched junction bases: 8. CDR3 length: 14 amino acids. Germline loops: CDR1 ENHRY, CDR2 SYGVKD. CDR3 loop: CATALAGDADTQYF. The CDR3 bases are TGTGCCACGGCTCTAGCGGGAGACGCAGATACGCAGTATTTT.

V and J are TRBV6-1 and TRBJ2-3; D call uncertain. The CDR3 has 14 amino acids. Germline assignment: CDR1 MNHNS and CDR2 SASEGT. V lost 2 bases and J 5 bases, leaving 11 bases between the germline ends. The CDR3 DNA sequence: TGTGCCAGCAGTGAACTGGGAAGTAGAGATACGCAGTATTTT. It specifies CASSELGSRDTQYF.

The CDR3 DNA reads as TGTGCCAGCAAGCGAATGGGACTAGCGGGAGAGACCCAGTACTTC. This codes for CASKRMGLAGETQYF. The V call is TRBV3-1, the J call TRBJ2-5, with 12 bases matching TRBD2. V shed 7 bases, J shed 4 bases, and the junction held 7 bases outside the gene matches. Germline CDR1 is LGHDT and CDR2 is YNNKEL (reference sequence). The CDR3 sequence is 15 residues long.

This chain uses TRBV14 with TRBJ2-7, with TRBD2 matching 12 bases. With 1 base clipped from V and 6 bases from J, the junction kept 4 bases outside the gene matches. The germline CDR1 and CDR2 sequences are SGHDN and FVKESK. CDR3 size: 15 residues. CDR3 nucleotide sequence: TGTGCCAGCAGCCAAGCTAGCGGGAGGGTCTTCGAGCAGTACTTC. It encodes CASSQASGRVFEQYF.

The chain is built from TRBV6-2 or TRBV6-3 and TRBJ2-3; 12 bases line up with TRBD2. Per the germline V gene, CDR1 is MNHEY and CDR2 is SVGEGT. V was pared by 0 bases and J by 5 bases, with 9 bases of the junction left unmatched. CDR3 size: 18 residues. DNA of the CDR3: TGTGCCAGCAGTTACTCATCTCAGCTAGCGGGAGGGAGAGATACGCAGTATTTT. Its protein is CASSYSSQLAGGRDTQYF.